This T cell receptor (beta chain) emerged from a study of blood T cell repertoires in COVID-19. Study information: The United States, Italy and Spain supplied acute and convalescent COVID-19 samples. Sources were T cells, B-cell-depleted T cells, or PBMCs; the material itself was cDNA or gDNA.

CDR3 length: 16 residues. Germline CDR1 is LNHDA and CDR2 is SQIVND (reference sequence). V lost 6 bases, J lost 0 bases, and 15 bases lay in between. Original data processing: Using reference gene primer amplification, nucleated cell counts were estimated. Clones were read by immunoSEQ multiplex PCR, and TCRdb kept only the in-frame ones, dropping some. V, J and clone size derive from that table, while D and trimming were established from the DNA sequence. The profile covers 90,000 to 100,000 clones, with approximately 83% appearing a single time and around 5.8% taken by the ten largest. The receptor was derived from a man aged 55 to 70 with acute or convalescent COVID-19. The chain recombines TRBV19 with TRBJ1-3; weak D call: TRBD1 (5 bases). Source material: peripheral blood. Written as DNA, the CDR3 is TGTGCCAGTAGCCCCACAGGAATCTACTCTGGAAACACCATATATTTT. Protein product: CASSPTGIYSGNTIYF.